This T cell receptor (beta chain) was profiled in a study of OX40 agonist ivuxolimab in advanced cancers. For the study in its entirety: The costimulatory receptor OX40 (CD134) was targeted by ivuxolimab, a fully human IgG2 agonistic monoclonal antibody. Intravenous ivuxolimab was administered to patients every 2 weeks at six dose levels: 0.01, 0.1, 0.3, 1.5, 3 and 10 mg/kg. Prior anti-PD-1, anti-PD-L1 or anti-CTLA-4 therapy was permitted, and checkpoint inhibitors had been received by under 50% of dose-escalation patients. Of the approximately 54 patients in dose escalation, 19 had hepatocellular carcinoma, some 15 had melanoma, 9 had renal cell carcinoma and 9 had head and neck cancer. Three dose-escalation patients achieved partial responses, one with hepatocellular carcinoma and two with cutaneous melanoma. The paper covers the monotherapy dose-escalation part of the phase I ivuxolimab trial, which included N ≈ 50 patients. Peripheral TCRbeta sequencing aimed to test whether ivuxolimab altered TCR sequence diversity and caused clonal T-cell expansion. The dose-escalation cohort was roughly 87% male with a mean age of 60 years, ranging from roughly 20 to 80.

Patients with autoimmune disease history or receiving systemic immunosuppression were excluded from the trial. Peripheral blood for TCR sequencing was collected from all dose cohorts at baseline, on cycle 4 day 1, and on cycle 7 day 1. The samples were drawn from a first-in-human, open-label, multicenter phase I dose-escalation trial of ivuxolimab. The trial enrolled adults with locally advanced or metastatic head and neck squamous cell, hepatocellular, melanoma or renal cell carcinoma. Before TCR sequencing, CD4+ and CD8+ T cells were separately sorted from peripheral blood. V ends up 2 bases short and J 9 bases short, with an unmatched junction base count of 3. The germline V gene provides CDR1 SGHTA and CDR2 FQGNSA. Spanning cysteine to phenylalanine, the CDR3 consists of 13 amino acids. Only the CDR3 part of the read is kept: 39 bases, read in frame from the first base. To sequence the TCRbeta CDR3 region, genomic DNA was isolated from the sorted cells. TCRbeta CDR3 regions were sequenced using the immunoSEQ Assay. TCRdb mirrors the immuneACCESS table, restricted to in-frame sequences. Some clones are absent from its copies; in checked studies, under half trace to an unresolved V gene, and the reason for the others is unknown. The sample table holds 55,000 to 80,000 clones, of which 65% to 85% were seen once. Together, the top ten hold less than 1.2% of the sample.

As regards this clone: The antigen it recognizes is unknown. Qualities for individual bases were not recorded, and no much larger clone is one base off.

Overall study results and their limits: Partial responders in the 0.1-3.0 mg/kg groups had among the lowest normalized peripheral clonal expansion, especially among CD8+ T cells. On average, CD8+ T cells showed more expanded clones than CD4+ T cells after ivuxolimab. At doses of 0.1 to 3.0 mg/kg, clonal expansion of both CD4+ and CD8+ blood T cells was observed from baseline to week 6. The antigen specificity of the clonally expanded peripheral T cells was not determined. Low levels of normalized T-cell clonal expansion were also shown by some nonresponding patients.

This chain is built from TRBV7-2 and TRBJ2-1; 8 junctional bases match TRBD2. The sequences come from CD4+ or CD8+ T cells sorted from blood, collected in a trial of the OX40 agonist ivuxolimab. This clonotype was obtained from an adult with an advanced solid tumor such as melanoma, head and neck, liver or kidney cancer. The DNA is as follows: TGTGCCAGCAGCTTAAAAACTAGCGGTGAGCAGTTCTTC. Its coded protein is CASSLKTSGEQFF.